Each of the 5 T cell receptor beta chains below was sequenced from the same sample in a study of blood T cell repertoires in COVID-19. Clones were sequenced by immunoSEQ multiplex PCR, and TCRdb holds only the in-frame ones, with some missing. The sample lists 150,000 to 200,000 clones; roughly nine tenths were seen once. Sequenced sample: peripheral blood. These receptors were obtained from a man aged 65 to 85 with active or convalescent COVID-19.

This clone was seen only a few times. V usage is TRBV7-8 and J usage is TRBJ1-1; 7 bases fit TRBD1. The germline CDR1 and CDR2 sequences are SGHVS and FQNEAQ. The CDR3 consists of 15 residues. Trimming took 5 bases from V and 0 from J; bases not matched to a gene: 6. DNA for the CDR3: TGTGCCAGCAGCCCTTGGGACAGCTTGAACACTGAAGCTTTCTTT. Translated, it gives CASSPWDSLNTEAFF.

The genes are TRBV7-2 and TRBJ1-1, with 9 bases matching TRBD1. J lost 4 bases, V lost 5 bases, and 11 bases had no gene match. The CDR3 runs to 16 residues. Germline assignment: CDR1 SGHTA and CDR2 FQGNSA. The CDR3 loop reads CASSQGQGLGGTEAFF. CDR3 nucleotide sequence: TGTGCCAGCAGCCAGGGACAGGGATTAGGTGGCACTGAAGCTTTCTTT.

The chain employs TRBV18 and TRBJ1-4, with 10 bases identical to TRBD1. Per germline, CDR1 KGHSH and CDR2 LQKENI. Germline trimming cut 1 base from V and 0 bases from J; bases unmatched to any gene: 5. There are 18 residues in the CDR3. CDR3: CASSPRRTGGTTNEKLFF. CDR3 sequence (DNA): TGTGCCAGCTCACCACGGAGGACAGGGGGTACAACTAATGAAAAACTGTTTTTT.

The chain links TRBV6-5 to TRBJ2-5, with 10 bases aligning to TRBD1. The CDR3 length is 15 residues. Germline CDR1 reads MNHEY; CDR2 reads SVGAGI. J lost 7 bases, V lost 5 bases, and 10 bases had no gene match. Written as DNA, the CDR3 is TGTGCCAGCAGTATGACAGGGGGCACCCGGAGGACCCAGTACTTC. Protein product: CASSMTGGTRRTQYF.

This clone was picked up a small number of times. V gene TRBV29-1 combines with J gene TRBJ1-2, with 7 nucleotides matching TRBD1. The germline gives CDR1 SQVTM, CDR2 ANQGSEA. This CDR3 is 11 amino acids long. V was clipped by 5 bases and J by 6 bases; unmatched bases: 3. For the CDR3, the DNA is TGCAGCGTTAGACAGGGAGATGGCTACACCTTC. Translated, it gives CSVRQGDGYTF. The full variable domain, its missing parts supplied by reference TRBV29-1 and TRBJ1-2, is SAVISQKPSRDICQRGTSLTIQCQVDSQVTMMFWYRQQPGQSLTLIATANQGSEATYESGFVIDKFPISRPNLTFSTLTVSNMSPEDSSIYLCSVRQGDGYTFGSGTRLTVV.